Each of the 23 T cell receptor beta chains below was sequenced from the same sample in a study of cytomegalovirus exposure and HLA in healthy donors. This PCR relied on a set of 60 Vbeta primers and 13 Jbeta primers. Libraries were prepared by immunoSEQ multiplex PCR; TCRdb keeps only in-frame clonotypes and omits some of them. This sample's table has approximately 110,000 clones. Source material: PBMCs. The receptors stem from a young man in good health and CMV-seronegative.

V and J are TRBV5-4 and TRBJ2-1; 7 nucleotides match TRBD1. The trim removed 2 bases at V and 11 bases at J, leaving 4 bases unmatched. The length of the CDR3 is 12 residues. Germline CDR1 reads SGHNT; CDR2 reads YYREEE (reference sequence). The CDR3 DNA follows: TGTGCCAGCAGCTTTCAGGGGGTCCAGCAGTTCTTC. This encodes CASSFQGVQQFF.

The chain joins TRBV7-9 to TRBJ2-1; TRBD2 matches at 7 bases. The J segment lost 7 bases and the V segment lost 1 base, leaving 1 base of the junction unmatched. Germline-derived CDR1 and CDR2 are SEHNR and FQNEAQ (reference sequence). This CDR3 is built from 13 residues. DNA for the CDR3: TGTGCCAGCAGCTTAGATAGCGGGAATGAGCAGTTCTTC. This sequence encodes CASSLDSGNEQFF.

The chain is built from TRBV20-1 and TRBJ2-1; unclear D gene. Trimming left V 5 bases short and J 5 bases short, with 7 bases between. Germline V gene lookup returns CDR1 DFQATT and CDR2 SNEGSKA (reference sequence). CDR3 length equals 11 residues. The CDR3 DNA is TGCAGTGCTGCTCGGGACAATGAGCAGTTCTTC. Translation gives CSAARDNEQFF.

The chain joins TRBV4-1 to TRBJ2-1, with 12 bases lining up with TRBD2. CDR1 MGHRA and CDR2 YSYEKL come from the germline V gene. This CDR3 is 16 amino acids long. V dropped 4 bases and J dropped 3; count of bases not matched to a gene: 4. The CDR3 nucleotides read TGCGCCAGCAGCCCTCAGACTAGCGGGGGCTACAATGAGCAGTTCTTC. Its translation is CASSPQTSGGYNEQFF.

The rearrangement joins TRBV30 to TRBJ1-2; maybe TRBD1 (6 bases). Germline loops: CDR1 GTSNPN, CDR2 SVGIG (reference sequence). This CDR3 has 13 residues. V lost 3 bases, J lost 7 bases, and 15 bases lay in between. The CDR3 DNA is TGTGCCTGGAGCCCGGGGGGCAGTTCTGGCTACACCTTC. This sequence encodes CAWSPGGSSGYTF.

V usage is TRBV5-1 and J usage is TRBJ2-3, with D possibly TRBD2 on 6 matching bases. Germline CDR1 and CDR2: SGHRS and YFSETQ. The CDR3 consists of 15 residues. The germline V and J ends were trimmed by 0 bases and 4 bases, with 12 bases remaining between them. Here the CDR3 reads CASSLEGGDADTQYF. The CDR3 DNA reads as TGCGCCAGCAGCTTGGAGGGCGGGGATGCAGATACGCAGTATTTT.

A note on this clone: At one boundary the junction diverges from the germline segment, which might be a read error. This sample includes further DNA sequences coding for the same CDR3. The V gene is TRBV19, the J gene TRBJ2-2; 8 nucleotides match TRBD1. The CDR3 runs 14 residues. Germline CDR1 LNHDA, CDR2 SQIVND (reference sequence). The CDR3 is CASKWDRNTGELFF. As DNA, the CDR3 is TGTGCCAGTAAGTGGGACAGGAACACTGGGGAGCTGTTTTTT.

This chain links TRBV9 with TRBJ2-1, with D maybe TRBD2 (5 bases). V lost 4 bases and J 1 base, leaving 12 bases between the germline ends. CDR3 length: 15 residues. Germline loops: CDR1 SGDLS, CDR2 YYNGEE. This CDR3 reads CASSLTPGSYNEQFF. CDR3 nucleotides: TGTGCCAGCAGCCTCACCCCGGGGTCCTACAATGAGCAGTTCTTC.

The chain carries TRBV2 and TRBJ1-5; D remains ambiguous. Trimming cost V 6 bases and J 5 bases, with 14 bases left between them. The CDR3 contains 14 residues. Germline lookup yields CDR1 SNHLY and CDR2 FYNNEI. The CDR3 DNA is TGTGCCAGCAGACTGTCCGGGATTTATCAGCCCCAGCATTTT. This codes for CASRLSGIYQPQHF.

The CDR3 spells CASSPGEGELFF. CDR3 DNA sequence: TGTGCCAGCAGCCCGGGGGAGGGGGAGCTGTTTTTT. The V gene is TRBV28, the J gene TRBJ2-2; tentative D call: TRBD2 (6 bases). The CDR3 covers 12 residues. Between the trimmed V and J ends, which lost 6 bases and 8 bases, there was a span of 10 bases. CDR1 and CDR2 from the germline V gene are MDHEN and SYDVKM.

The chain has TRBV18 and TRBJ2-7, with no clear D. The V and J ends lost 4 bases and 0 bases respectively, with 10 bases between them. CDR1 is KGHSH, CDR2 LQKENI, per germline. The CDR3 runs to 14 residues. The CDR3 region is CASSQVLSSYEQYF. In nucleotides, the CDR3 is TGTGCCAGCTCACAAGTGTTGAGCTCCTACGAGCAGTACTTC.

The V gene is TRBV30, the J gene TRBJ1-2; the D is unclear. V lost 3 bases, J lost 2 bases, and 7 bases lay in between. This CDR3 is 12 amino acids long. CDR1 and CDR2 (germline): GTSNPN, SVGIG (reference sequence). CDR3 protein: CAWRRQNYGYTF. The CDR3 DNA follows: TGTGCCTGGAGGAGGCAGAACTATGGCTACACCTTC.

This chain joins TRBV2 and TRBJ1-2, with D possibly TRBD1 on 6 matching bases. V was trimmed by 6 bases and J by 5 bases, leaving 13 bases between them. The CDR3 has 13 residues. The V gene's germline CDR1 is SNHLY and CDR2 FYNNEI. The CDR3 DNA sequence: TGTGCCAGCAGGGGCAGGGGTGGATATGGCTACACCTTC. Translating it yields CASRGRGGYGYTF.

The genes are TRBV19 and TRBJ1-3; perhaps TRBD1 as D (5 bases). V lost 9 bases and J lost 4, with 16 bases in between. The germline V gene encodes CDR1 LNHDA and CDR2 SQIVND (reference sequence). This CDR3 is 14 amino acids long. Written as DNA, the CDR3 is TGTGCCAGCGCCGTGGGGCGGGGAGGAAACACCATATATTTT. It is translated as CASAVGRGGNTIYF.

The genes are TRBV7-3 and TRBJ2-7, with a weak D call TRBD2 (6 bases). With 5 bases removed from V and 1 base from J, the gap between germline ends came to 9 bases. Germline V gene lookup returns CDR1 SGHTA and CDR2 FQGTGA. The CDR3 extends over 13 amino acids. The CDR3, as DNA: TGTGCCAGCAGCCAGGCGGGGTCCTACGAGCAGTACTTC. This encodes CASSQAGSYEQYF. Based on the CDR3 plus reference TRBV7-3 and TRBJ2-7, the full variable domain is GAGVSQTPSNKVTEKGKYVELRCDPISGHTALYWYRQSLGQGPEFLIYFQGTGAADDSGLPNDRFFAVRPEGSVSTLKIQRTERGDSAVYLCASSQAGSYEQYFGPGTRLTVT.

The CDR3 DNA reads TGTGCCAGCAGCTCATCCCCGGGACAGATTCAAGAGACCCAGTACTTC. This sequence encodes CASSSSPGQIQETQYF. V usage is TRBV7-9 and J usage is TRBJ2-5; 7 bases line up with TRBD1. The germline V gene has CDR1 SEHNR and CDR2 FQNEAQ (reference sequence). CDR3 length equals 16 residues. V shed 4 bases and J 2 bases; nucleotides not matched to a gene: 10.

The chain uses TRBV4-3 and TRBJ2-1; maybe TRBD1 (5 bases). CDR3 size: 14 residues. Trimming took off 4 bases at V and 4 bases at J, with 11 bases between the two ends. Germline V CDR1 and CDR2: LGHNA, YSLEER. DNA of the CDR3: TGCGCCAGCAGCCTAGAGACAGAGTACAATGAGCAGTTCTTC. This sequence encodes CASSLETEYNEQFF.

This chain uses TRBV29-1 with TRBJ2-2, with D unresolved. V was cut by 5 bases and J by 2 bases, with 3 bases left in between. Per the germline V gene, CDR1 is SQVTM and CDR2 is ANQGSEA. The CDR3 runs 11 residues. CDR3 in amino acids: CSVLNTGELFF. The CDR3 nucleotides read TGCAGCGTTCTAAACACCGGGGAGCTGTTTTTT.

CDR3 residues: CASSPGTKYNEQFF. CDR3 bases: TGTGCCAGCAGTCCCGGGACTAAGTACAATGAGCAGTTCTTC. The V gene is TRBV6-1, the J gene TRBJ2-1, with TRBD2 matching over 7 bases. V gave up 5 bases and J gave up 4 bases; unmatched junction bases: 5. Germline loops: CDR1 MNHNS, CDR2 SASEGT. This CDR3 region has 14 residues.

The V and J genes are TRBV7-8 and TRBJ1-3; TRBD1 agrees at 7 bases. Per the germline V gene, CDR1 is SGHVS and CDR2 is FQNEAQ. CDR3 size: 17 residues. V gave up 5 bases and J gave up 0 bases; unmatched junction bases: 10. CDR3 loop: CASSAHRDRDSGNTIYF. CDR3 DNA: TGTGCCAGCAGCGCGCACCGGGACAGAGACTCTGGAAACACCATATATTTT.

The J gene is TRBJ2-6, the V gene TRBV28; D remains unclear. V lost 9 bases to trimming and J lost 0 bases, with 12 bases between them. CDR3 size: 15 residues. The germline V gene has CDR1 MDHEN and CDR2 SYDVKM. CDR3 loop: CASLSPNSGANVLTF. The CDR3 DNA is TGTGCCAGTTTATCCCCTAACTCTGGGGCCAACGTCCTGACTTTC.

The CDR3 bases are TGTGCCAGCAGCAGAAACAGGGTTGGTTGGCAAGAGACCCAGTACTTC. Protein: CASSRNRVGWQETQYF. This chain uses TRBV21-1 with TRBJ2-7; the D call in the table, TRBD1, was not verified against the DNA. The J call may not be correct, given that the DNA end is closer to TRBJ2-5. TRBV21-1 is noted as a pseudogene. CDR3 length: 16 amino acids.

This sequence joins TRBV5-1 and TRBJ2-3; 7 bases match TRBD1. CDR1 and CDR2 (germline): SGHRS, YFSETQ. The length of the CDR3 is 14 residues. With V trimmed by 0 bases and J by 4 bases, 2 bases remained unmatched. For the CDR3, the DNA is TGCGCCAGCAGCTTGGGACAGGGTTCAGATACGCAGTATTTT. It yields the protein CASSLGQGSDTQYF.